The 5 T cell receptor beta chains below were found in one sample sequenced in a study of cytomegalovirus exposure and HLA in healthy donors. Assay: immunoSEQ multiplex PCR; the TCRdb copy retains only in-frame clones and omits some. The sample contains about 160,000 clones, roughly 89% of which appear only once. What was sequenced was PBMCs. These receptors originate from a man between 18 and 29 years old in good health and CMV-seropositive.

V is TRBV6-1 and J is TRBJ2-3; 8 positions agree with TRBD1. V dropped 8 bases and J dropped 4; count of bases not matched to a gene: 11. The CDR3 has 15 amino acids. From germline, CDR1 is MNHNS and CDR2 SASEGT. The CDR3 sequence: CASLRGLDQADTQYF. In nucleotides, the CDR3 is TGTGCCAGCCTCAGGGGGCTAGATCAAGCAGATACGCAGTATTTT.

CDR3 bases: TGTGCCAGCAGTGCAGAGGGACAGGGGGCAAGAGGCTACACCTTC. Residues: CASSAEGQGARGYTF. The V call is TRBV6-5, the J call TRBJ1-2; TRBD1 aligns across 12 bases. Trimming at V came to 5 bases and at J to 8 bases, leaving 9 bases not matched to a gene. Germline V gene data show CDR1 as MNHEY and CDR2 as SVGAGI. The CDR3 runs 15 residues.

CDR3 sequence: CASGTGAYNEQFF. In nucleotides, the CDR3 is TGTGCCAGCGGGACAGGGGCGTACAATGAGCAGTTCTTC. V gene TRBV9 combines with J gene TRBJ2-1; 10 bases map to TRBD1. This CDR3 contains 13 residues. The V segment lost 7 bases and the J segment 4 bases; nucleotides outside the gene matches: 2. The germline V gene encodes CDR1 SGDLS and CDR2 YYNGEE.

The CDR3 sequence is CASSHLLTGTHLSYEQYF. In DNA form, the CDR3 reads TGTGCCAGCAGCCACTTACTTACCGGGACACACTTATCCTACGAGCAGTACTTC. The chain couples TRBV25-1 to TRBJ2-7, with D maybe TRBD1 (6 bases). The CDR3 contains 18 residues. Trimming pared 6 bases from V and 1 base from J, leaving 25 bases between. From germline, CDR1 is MGHDK and CDR2 SYGVNS.

The genes are TRBV5-4 and TRBJ2-2, with TRBD1 as a possible D gene (6 bases). V was shortened by 2 bases and J by 9 bases, with 14 bases between the two germline ends. Germline loops: CDR1 SGHNT, CDR2 YYREEE (reference sequence). There are 14 residues in the CDR3. CDR3 loop: CASSFGGETWELFF. The CDR3 DNA is TGTGCCAGCAGCTTTGGGGGCGAGACTTGGGAGCTGTTTTTT.